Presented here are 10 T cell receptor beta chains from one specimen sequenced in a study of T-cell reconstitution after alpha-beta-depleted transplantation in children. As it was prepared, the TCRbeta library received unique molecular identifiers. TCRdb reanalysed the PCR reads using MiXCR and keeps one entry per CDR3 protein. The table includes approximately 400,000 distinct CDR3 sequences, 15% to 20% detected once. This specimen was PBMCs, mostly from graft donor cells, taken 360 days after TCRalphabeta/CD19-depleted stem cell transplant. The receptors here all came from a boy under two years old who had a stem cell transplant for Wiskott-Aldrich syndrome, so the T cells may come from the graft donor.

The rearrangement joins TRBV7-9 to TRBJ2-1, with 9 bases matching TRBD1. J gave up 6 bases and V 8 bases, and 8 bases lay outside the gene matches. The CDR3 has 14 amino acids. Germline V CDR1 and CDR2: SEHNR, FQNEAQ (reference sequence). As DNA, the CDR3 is TGTGCCAGCTCGGTCGGGACAGGGCTCAATGAGCAGTTCTTC. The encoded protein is CASSVGTGLNEQFF.

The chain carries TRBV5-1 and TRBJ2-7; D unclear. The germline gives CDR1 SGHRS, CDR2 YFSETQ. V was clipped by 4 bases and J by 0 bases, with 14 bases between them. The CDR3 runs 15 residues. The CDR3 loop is CASSPKTHFSYEQYF. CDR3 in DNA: TGCGCCAGCAGCCCCAAGACACATTTCTCCTACGAGCAGTACTTC.

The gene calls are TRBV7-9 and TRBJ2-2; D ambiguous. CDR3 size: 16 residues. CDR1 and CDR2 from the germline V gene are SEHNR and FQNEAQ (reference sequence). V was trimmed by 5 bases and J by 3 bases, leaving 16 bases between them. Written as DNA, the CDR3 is TGTGCCAGCAGCCACCCCTTCGAACTTTACACCGGGGAGCTGTTTTTT. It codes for CASSHPFELYTGELFF.

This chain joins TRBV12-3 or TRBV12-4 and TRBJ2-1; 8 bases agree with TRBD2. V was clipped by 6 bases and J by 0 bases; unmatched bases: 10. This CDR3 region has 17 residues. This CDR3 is CASRGVAGISSYNEQFF. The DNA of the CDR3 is TGTGCCAGCAGGGGTGTAGCGGGAATTAGCTCCTACAATGAGCAGTTCTTC.

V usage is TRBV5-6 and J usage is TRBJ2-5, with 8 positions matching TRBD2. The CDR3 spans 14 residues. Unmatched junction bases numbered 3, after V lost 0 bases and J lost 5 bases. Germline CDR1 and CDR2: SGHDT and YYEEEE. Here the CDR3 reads CASSLEPGGETQYF. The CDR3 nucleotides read TGTGCCAGCAGCTTGGAGCCGGGAGGGGAGACCCAGTACTTC.

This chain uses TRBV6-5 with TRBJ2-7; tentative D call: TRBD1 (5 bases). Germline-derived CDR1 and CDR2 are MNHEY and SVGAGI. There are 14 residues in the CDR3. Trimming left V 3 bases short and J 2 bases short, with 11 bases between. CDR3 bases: TGTGCCAGCAGTTATCGAGTAGGGGCCTACGAGCAGTACTTC. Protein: CASSYRVGAYEQYF.

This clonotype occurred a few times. The DNA for the CDR3 is TGTGCCAGCAGTTTATGGGGACGCCGGGTGGCTGGCTACACCTTC. Translated, it gives CASSLWGRRVAGYTF. This rearrangement joins TRBV12-3 or TRBV12-4 to TRBJ1-2; D perhaps matches TRBD1 (5 bases). The CDR3 is 15 amino acids. Trimming took off 2 bases at V and 7 bases at J, with 17 bases between the two ends.

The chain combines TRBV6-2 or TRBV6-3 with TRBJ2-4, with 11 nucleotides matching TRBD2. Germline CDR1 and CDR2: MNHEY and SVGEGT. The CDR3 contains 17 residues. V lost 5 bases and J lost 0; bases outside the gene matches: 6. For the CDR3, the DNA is TGTGCCAGCAGTCAACTAGCGGGAGCCCTAGCCAAAAACATTCAGTACTTC. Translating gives CASSQLAGALAKNIQYF.

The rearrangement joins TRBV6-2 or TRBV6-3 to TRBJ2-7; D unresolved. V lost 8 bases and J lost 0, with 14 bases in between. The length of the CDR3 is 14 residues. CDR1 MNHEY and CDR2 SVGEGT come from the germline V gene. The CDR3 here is CASGKKGLSYEQYF. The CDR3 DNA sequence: TGTGCCAGCGGAAAGAAAGGGCTCTCCTACGAGCAGTACTTC.

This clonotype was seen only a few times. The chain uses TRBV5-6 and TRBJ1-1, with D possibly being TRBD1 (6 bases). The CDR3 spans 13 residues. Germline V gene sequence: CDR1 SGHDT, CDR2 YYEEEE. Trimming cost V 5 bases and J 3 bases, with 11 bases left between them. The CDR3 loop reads CASSYRVDTEAFF. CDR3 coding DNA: TGTGCCAGCAGTTACAGGGTCGACACTGAAGCTTTCTTT.